The 16 T cell receptor beta chains reported below all come from one sample, sequenced in a study of cytomegalovirus exposure and HLA in healthy donors. This table comes from immunoSEQ multiplex PCR, and its TCRdb copy is limited to in-frame clones, with some not included. The sample gives roughly 220,000 clones, approximately 83% of which show up once; more than 12% is in the top ten. Sequencing was done on a sample of PBMCs. These receptors were taken from a woman in her twenties or thirties in good health and CMV-seropositive.

The CDR3 DNA reads as TGTGCCAGCAGTTCGACCGGGACAGCACATCAGCCCCAGCATTTT. It yields the protein CASSSTGTAHQPQHF. The gene calls are TRBV28 and TRBJ1-5; 7 nucleotides line up with TRBD1. There are 15 residues in the CDR3. V lost 4 bases to trimming and J lost 5 bases; unmatched junction nucleotides: 8. Germline CDR1 reads MDHEN; CDR2 reads SYDVKM. The entire variable domain, with the rest obtained from reference TRBV28 and TRBJ1-5, is as follows: DVKVTQSSRYLVKRTGEKVFLECVQDMDHENMFWYRQDPGLGLRLIYFSYDVKMKEKGDIPEGYSVSREKKERFSLILESASTNQTSMYLCASSSTGTAHQPQHFGDGTRLSIL.

The chain combines TRBV14 with TRBJ2-7; possibly TRBD1 for D (6 bases). The CDR3 spans 15 residues. Germline CDR1 and CDR2: SGHDN and FVKESK. Trimming removed 2 bases at V and 4 bases at J, with 15 bases between. The CDR3, as DNA: TGTGCCAGCAGCCAATACTCAGGGGTTTATTACGAGCAGTACTTC. This translates into CASSQYSGVYYEQYF.

The chain recombines TRBV30 with TRBJ1-2; 11 positions agree with TRBD1. Germline values: CDR1 GTSNPN, CDR2 SVGIG (reference sequence). V dropped 0 bases and J dropped 6; count of bases not matched to a gene: 6. The CDR3 length is 15 residues. CDR3 protein: CAWSVPDRGRDGYTF. DNA of the CDR3: TGTGCCTGGAGTGTCCCGGACAGGGGGCGCGATGGCTACACCTTC.

J is TRBJ2-5 and V is TRBV7-8; the match to TRBD2 covers 8 bases. This CDR3 contains 16 residues. V dropped 6 bases and J dropped 0; count of bases not matched to a gene: 9. Germline values: CDR1 SGHVS, CDR2 FQNEAQ. The CDR3 nucleotides are TGTGCCAGCAGTCCCCGGGGGGGCATAAACCAAGAGACCCAGTACTTC. As protein: CASSPRGGINQETQYF.

The chain combines TRBV7-3 with TRBJ1-1, with D maybe TRBD1 (5 bases). Germline V CDR1 and CDR2: SGHTA, FQGTGA. The CDR3 length is 15 residues. V was pared by 5 bases and J by 4 bases, with 17 bases between. CDR3 sequence reads: CASSLLSGIPTEAFF. The CDR3 coding sequence is TGTGCCAGCAGCCTCCTATCAGGGATTCCCACTGAAGCTTTCTTT.

This chain uses TRBV29-1 with TRBJ2-2, with 7 bases fitting TRBD2. Germline trimming cut 1 base from V and 4 bases from J; bases unmatched to any gene: 6. The CDR3 has 15 residues. Germline values: CDR1 SQVTM, CDR2 ANQGSEA. The CDR3 bases are TGCAGCGTTGAAGCTGGGGCGGGAGTCACCGGGGAGCTGTTTTTT. It yields the protein CSVEAGAGVTGELFF.

J is TRBJ1-5 and V is TRBV27; unclear D gene. Germline loops: CDR1 MNHEY, CDR2 SMNVEV (reference sequence). CDR3 length equals 15 residues. V lost 6 bases to trimming and J lost 2 bases, with 14 bases between them. The CDR3 DNA sequence: TGTGCCAGCAGCCCTGGGAGATTCGGCAATCAGCCCCAGCATTTT. Translated: CASSPGRFGNQPQHF.

The rearrangement uses TRBV27 and TRBJ2-1, with TRBD2 identical over 11 bases. CDR1 is MNHEY, CDR2 SMNVEV, per germline (reference sequence). The CDR3 loop spans 15 amino acids. V was clipped by 3 bases and J by 9 bases; unmatched bases: 7. CDR3 in DNA: TGTGCCAGCAGTTTCCTACTAGCGGGAGTAACTGAGCAGTTCTTC. It yields the protein CASSFLLAGVTEQFF.

V usage is TRBV11-3 and J usage is TRBJ2-1; possible D gene TRBD2, 6 bases. With 5 bases removed from V and 9 bases from J, the gap between germline ends came to 14 bases. The CDR3 contains 13 residues. From germline, CDR1 is SGHNT and CDR2 YENEEA. The DNA of the CDR3 is TGTGCCAGCAGCCTGGGCGGGGCGACTGAGCAGTTCTTC. Its protein is CASSLGGATEQFF.

The chain uses TRBV28 and TRBJ2-5; 13 bases align to TRBD2. Germline values: CDR1 MDHEN, CDR2 SYDVKM. With V trimmed by 4 bases and J by 4 bases, 6 bases remained unmatched. The CDR3 spans 16 residues. The CDR3 coding sequence is TGTGCCAGCAGTTCTCGGACTAGCGGGAGTTTAGAGACCCAGTACTTC. It is translated as CASSSRTSGSLETQYF.

This chain connects TRBV30 to TRBJ2-1; D is unclear. Looked up from germline, CDR1 is GTSNPN and CDR2 is SVGIG (reference sequence). V was clipped by 1 base and J by 9 bases, with 7 bases between them. The CDR3 spans 11 residues. In nucleotides, the CDR3 is TGTGCCTGGAGTGATAGGGCTGAGCAGTTCTTC. This gives the protein CAWSDRAEQFF. Drawing the rest from reference TRBV30 and TRBJ2-1, the complete variable domain is SQTIHQWPATLVQPVGSPLSLECTVEGTSNPNLYWYRQAAGRGLQLLFYSVGIGQISSEVPQNLSASRPQDRQFILSSKKLLLSDSGFYLCAWSDRAEQFFGPGTRLTVL.

This chain connects TRBV28 to TRBJ1-2, with 9 bases that match TRBD1. The V segment lost 6 bases and the J segment 7 bases; nucleotides outside the gene matches: 6. This CDR3 is 13 amino acids long. CDR1 is MDHEN and CDR2 is SYDVKM in the germline V gene. CDR3 sequence: CASRSDRGGGYTF. CDR3 bases: TGTGCCAGCAGATCGGACAGGGGAGGTGGCTACACCTTC.

On this clone: One end of the junction varies from germline; a read error may be responsible. J is TRBJ2-1 and V is TRBV9; D assignment may be TRBD1 or TRBD2 (5 bases each). This CDR3 region has 12 residues. The germline CDR1 and CDR2 sequences are SGDLS and YYNGEE. CDR3 residues: CASSVLRGSLLF. DNA for the CDR3: TGTGCCAGCAGCGTACTTCGGGGCTCTCTTCTCTTC.

The genes are TRBV28 and TRBJ1-2; D unclear. CDR3 length: 13 residues. In germline, CDR1 is MDHEN, CDR2 SYDVKM. The V end lost 5 bases, the J end lost 4 bases, and 11 bases lay between the germline ends. The CDR3 coding sequence is TGTGCCAGCAGTCCACGGAGGCTCTATGGCTACACCTTC. Its translation is CASSPRRLYGYTF.

The chain recombines TRBV2 with TRBJ2-7; D is possibly TRBD2 (6 bases). Germline-derived CDR1 and CDR2 are SNHLY and FYNNEI. CDR3 length equals 14 residues. The V and J ends lost 6 bases and 3 bases respectively, with 15 bases between them. The CDR3 loop is CASRGGRLGYEQYF. As DNA, the CDR3 is TGTGCCAGCAGGGGTGGTAGACTAGGCTACGAGCAGTACTTC.

This chain links TRBV18 with TRBJ1-2; D uncertain. Germline CDR1 is KGHSH and CDR2 is LQKENI. The length of the CDR3 is 15 residues. V was clipped by 1 base and J by 1 base, with 10 bases between them. The CDR3 DNA is TGTGCCAGCTCACCACAGGGTACCGGTAACTATGGCTACACCTTC. As protein: CASSPQGTGNYGYTF.